Included here is one TCR beta chain sequence, with context. What it recognizes is unknown. The V gene lost 0 bases and the J gene lost 5 bases, with 13 bases spanning the gap. The length of the CDR3 is 16 residues. Germline lookup yields CDR1 SGHTA and CDR2 FQGNSA. Method: immunoSEQ multiplex PCR; TCRdb's copy keeps in-frame clones and lacks some. The sample holds around 100,000 clones; about 89% are singletons and the top ten take about 6.1%. The sample is drawn from a study of PD-1 blockade in classical Hodgkin lymphoma. Every patient had relapsed following autologous stem cell transplantation, and cohorts differed in brentuximab vedotin exposure. Study findings and constraints: Reasons behind the repertoire differences stay unclear, perhaps disease activity or earlier therapy. Significantly greater TCR diversity emerged by C4D1 in CD4+ cells but not CD8+ cells.

The source of this sequence is a human donor with classical Hodgkin lymphoma. The material sequenced was peripheral blood mononuclear cells (PBMCs), taken before the second cycle of nivolumab. This rearrangement joins TRBV7-2 to TRBJ2-2, with D perhaps matching TRBD2 (7 bases). CDR3 nucleotides: TGTGCCAGCAGCTTAGCGGGGGGGCCGAGGACCGGGGAGCTGTTTTTT. The encoded protein is CASSLAGGPRTGELFF.